The sequence of this TCR beta chain was determined in a study of blood T cell repertoires in COVID-19. Study-level information: There were acute and convalescent COVID-19 samples, and they came from the United States, Italy and Spain. The analysed material was cDNA or gDNA that came from T cells, B-cell-depleted T cells, or PBMCs.

The V end lost 2 bases, the J end lost 5 bases, and 16 bases lay between the germline ends. From germline, CDR1 is SGHRS and CDR2 YFSETQ. This CDR3 has 15 amino acids. Authors' data handling: Estimates of nucleated cell counts were drawn from the amplification of reference gene primers. Produced via immunoSEQ multiplex PCR; TCRdb's table is partial and in-frame only. That table is the source of V, J and clone size, and D and trimming were worked out from the DNA. The table has 200,000 to 300,000 clones, over 80% seen once; the top ten hold 5.5%. The sequence derives from a human donor in a cohort sampled during active COVID-19. This chain uses TRBV5-1 with TRBJ2-5, with D tentatively TRBD1 (6 bases). Sequenced: peripheral blood. The CDR3 DNA is TGCGCCAGCAGCTTCACAGGGATCCCCTCGGAGACCCAGTACTTC. It is translated as CASSFTGIPSETQYF. Complete variable domain (other parts from reference TRBV5-1 and TRBJ2-5): KAGVTQTPRYLIKTRGQQVTLSCSPISGHRSVSWYQQTPGQGLQFLFEYFSETQRNKGNFPGRFSGRQFSNSRSEMNVSTLELGDSALYLCASSFTGIPSETQYFGPGTRLLVL.